This T cell receptor (beta chain) was recorded in a study of STAT5B mutations in CD4+ large granular lymphocyte leukemia. The overall study: Among healthy controls, a particular HLA allele went with more CDR3 'QG' motifs.

Healthy controls were blood donor buffy coats. Unmatched junction bases numbered 1, after V lost 7 bases and J lost 2 bases. The CDR3 contains 13 residues. CDR1 and CDR2 from the germline V gene are SGHTA and FQGNSA. For this clone: The antigen remains unidentified.

Overall study findings and caveats: CD4-sorted patient repertoires seemed more clonal than healthy CD4+ repertoires.

The repertoire was sequenced with immunoSEQ multiplex PCR; TCRdb's copy has only in-frame clones and lacks some. This sample yields 30,000 to 40,000 clones, of which 76% are seen a single time; roughly 7.7% belongs to the top ten. This rearrangement joins TRBV7-2 to TRBJ2-1, with TRBD2 matching 8 bases. Specimen: CD4+ T cells from blood buffy coats. The source of this sequence is a human donor in good health. As DNA, the CDR3 is TGTGCCAGCAAGCGGGGGCCCTACAATGAGCAGTTCTTC. As protein: CASKRGPYNEQFF.